Presented here are 18 T cell receptor beta chains from one specimen sequenced in a study of cytomegalovirus exposure and HLA in healthy donors. Use of 60 Vbeta and 13 Jbeta primers characterized the PCR. The data were produced by immunoSEQ multiplex PCR, yet TCRdb's version contains in-frame clones alone and is incomplete. Of about 68,000 clones listed, approximately 75% are singletons. The sample consisted of PBMCs. These receptors originate from a human donor in good health.

The chain joins TRBV6-1 to TRBJ2-2; 8 positions agree with TRBD1. The CDR3 length is 14 residues. Unmatched junction bases numbered 7, after V lost 7 bases and J lost 6 bases. Germline V lookup: CDR1 MNHNS, CDR2 SASEGT. The CDR3 region has the DNA TGTGCCAGCAAGGACAGGGTCGAATCCGGGGAGCTGTTTTTT. As protein: CASKDRVESGELFF.

This clone came up a few times. The V gene is TRBV15, the J gene TRBJ1-2; the D is unclear. This CDR3 has 12 amino acids. V shed 4 bases and J shed 7 bases, with 10 bases lying between them. In germline, CDR1 is LNHNV, CDR2 YYDKDF (reference sequence). The CDR3 loop is CATSNGSPGYTF. For the CDR3, the DNA is TGTGCCACCAGCAACGGTTCCCCTGGCTACACCTTC.

V is TRBV7-2 and J is TRBJ2-1; 12 nucleotides line up with TRBD2. Losses at the gene ends were 7 bases for V and 12 bases for J; bases not matched to a gene: 10. The CDR3 sequence is 14 residues long. CDR1 is SGHTA, CDR2 FQGNSA, per germline. For the CDR3, the DNA is TGTGCCAGCACGTCTAGCGGGGGGGCGTCCGCGCAGTTCTTC. Translating it yields CASTSSGGASAQFF.

This clone was seen only a few times. The chain links TRBV27 to TRBJ2-7, with D unclear. V was trimmed by 6 bases and J by 0 bases, leaving 18 bases between them. The CDR3 loop spans 16 amino acids. The germline V gene encodes CDR1 MNHEY and CDR2 SMNVEV (reference sequence). The CDR3, as DNA: TGTGCCAGCAGCTCTATCGGTGGGCTTAGCTCCTACGAGCAGTACTTC. Translating gives CASSSIGGLSSYEQYF.

V gene TRBV7-9 combines with J gene TRBJ1-1, with a weak D call TRBD1 (5 bases). This CDR3 is built from 14 residues. With 4 bases removed from V and 7 bases from J, the gap between germline ends came to 16 bases. Germline V lookup: CDR1 SEHNR, CDR2 FQNEAQ (reference sequence). The CDR3 sequence: CASSSLAGRGEAFF. CDR3 nucleotide sequence: TGTGCCAGCAGCTCTCTTGCAGGAAGGGGTGAAGCTTTCTTT. Combining the CDR3 with reference TRBV7-9 and TRBJ1-1 gives the whole variable domain DTGVSQNPRHKITKRGQNVTFRCDPISEHNRLYWYRQTLGQGPEFLTYFQNEAQLEKSRLLSDRFSAERPKGSFSTLEIQRTEQGDSAMYLCASSSLAGRGEAFFGQGTRLTVV.

The chain uses TRBV7-2 and TRBJ1-1, with a possible D match to TRBD1 (5 bases). The CDR3 totals 15 residues. The ends were cut back, 5 bases at V and 5 bases at J, with 18 bases in the middle. Germline assignment: CDR1 SGHTA and CDR2 FQGNSA. In nucleotides, the CDR3 is TGTGCCAGCAGCCCGCAAACCCAGGGAGGAACTGAAGCTTTCTTT. It encodes CASSPQTQGGTEAFF.

In this sample, this clone turned up once. This sequence joins TRBV5-1 and TRBJ2-5, with 10 positions matching TRBD2. Germline CDR1 SGHRS, CDR2 YFSETQ. The length of the CDR3 is 15 residues. V trimming: 0 bases; J trimming: 6 bases; junction bases outside the gene matches: 5. CDR3 in DNA: TGCGCCAGCAGCTTGGCCAGCGGGGGGGGACAGACCCAGTACTTC. Protein: CASSLASGGGQTQYF.

The chain links TRBV28 to TRBJ1-4, with TRBD1 identical over 8 bases. CDR1 MDHEN and CDR2 SYDVKM come from the germline V gene. The J segment lost 5 bases and the V segment lost 6 bases, leaving 5 bases of the junction unmatched. The CDR3 is 14 amino acids. CDR3 protein: CASRSTGGNEKLFF. The CDR3 bases are TGTGCCAGCAGGAGCACAGGGGGGAATGAAAAACTGTTTTTT.

The chain employs TRBV7-2 and TRBJ1-6, with D possibly being TRBD1 (6 bases). The CDR3 is made up of 13 amino acids. CDR1 is SGHTA, CDR2 FQGNSA, per germline. V was trimmed by 8 bases and J by 7 bases, leaving 12 bases between them. CDR3 in amino acids: CASARGTNSPLHF. The CDR3 coding sequence is TGTGCCAGCGCTAGGGGGACAAATTCACCCCTCCACTTT.

This clone turned up a few times. A read error may produce the germline difference seen at one junction end. The chain carries TRBV6-6 and TRBJ1-2; D gene unclear. Per germline, CDR1 MNHNY and CDR2 SVGAGI (reference sequence). The CDR3 sequence is 14 residues long. The CDR3 DNA follows: TGTGCCAGCAGCCATGTGGGGTTGGACTATGGCTACCCCTTC. Encoded protein: CASSHVGLDYGYPF.

The chain is built from TRBV29-1 and TRBJ1-4; unclear D gene. CDR3 length: 16 residues. In germline, CDR1 is SQVTM, CDR2 ANQGSEA. V dropped 0 bases and J dropped 10 bases, with 21 bases sitting between them. CDR3 nucleotide sequence: TGCAGCGTTGAAGATAGTAAGACAACTGAGGAGGGAAAACTGTTTTTT. The encoded protein is CSVEDSKTTEEGKLFF. The complete variable domain, with remaining parts taken from reference TRBV29-1 and TRBJ1-4, reads SAVISQKPSRDICQRGTSLTIQCQVDSQVTMMFWYRQQPGQSLTLIATANQGSEATYESGFVIDKFPISRPNLTFSTLTVSNMSPEDSSIYLCSVEDSKTTEEGKLFFGSGTQLSVL.

The CDR3: CASSPGRPGGEQYF. CDR3 DNA: TGTGCCAGCAGTCCCGGACGCCCAGGAGGCGAGCAGTACTTC. J is TRBJ2-7 and V is TRBV27; a possible D gene is TRBD2 (5 bases). CDR1 MNHEY and CDR2 SMNVEV come from the germline V gene (reference sequence). The germline V and J ends were trimmed by 5 bases and 6 bases, with 17 bases remaining between them. There are 14 residues in the CDR3.

J is TRBJ2-5 and V is TRBV5-1; the D is unclear. CDR3 length: 14 amino acids. Per the germline V gene, CDR1 is SGHRS and CDR2 is YFSETQ. With 3 bases removed from V and 1 base from J, the gap between germline ends came to 10 bases. As DNA, the CDR3 is TGCGCCAGCAGCTCCTCCGGGTTCCAAGAGACCCAGTACTTC. It translates to CASSSSGFQETQYF.

The chain carries TRBV29-1 and TRBJ1-1; 11 nucleotides line up with TRBD1. V trimming: 4 bases; J trimming: 5 bases; junction bases outside the gene matches: 9. The CDR3 covers 15 residues. Germline V gives CDR1 SQVTM, CDR2 ANQGSEA. The CDR3 region is CSVAGGDRGFTEAFF. DNA of the CDR3: TGCAGCGTTGCGGGTGGGGACAGGGGGTTTACTGAAGCTTTCTTT.

The J gene is TRBJ1-1, the V gene TRBV11-3; D gene ambiguous. V was clipped by 3 bases and J by 0 bases, with 5 bases between them. Germline CDR1 and CDR2: SGHNT and YENEEA. This CDR3 comprises 13 residues. Here the CDR3 reads CASSFRMNTEAFF. CDR3 nucleotide sequence: TGTGCCAGCAGCTTCAGGATGAACACTGAAGCTTTCTTT.

Notes on this clone: Other nucleotide sequences in the sample specify the same CDR3. The V gene is TRBV19, the J gene TRBJ1-6, with 8 bases aligning to TRBD1. The CDR3 totals 15 residues. V gave up 3 bases and J gave up 6 bases; unmatched junction bases: 4. Germline values: CDR1 LNHDA, CDR2 SQIVND (reference sequence). This CDR3 reads CASSIGTGSNSPLHF. CDR3 coding DNA: TGTGCCAGTAGTATCGGGACAGGTAGTAATTCACCCCTCCACTTT. The full variable domain, its missing parts supplied by reference TRBV19 and TRBJ1-6, is DGGITQSPKYLFRKEGQNVTLSCEQNLNHDAMYWYRQDPGQGLRLIYYSQIVNDFQKGDIAEGYSVSREKKESFPLTVTSAQKNPTAFYLCASSIGTGSNSPLHFGNGTRLTVT.

This sequence joins TRBV7-9 and TRBJ1-5; D is unresolved. Germline values: CDR1 SEHNR, CDR2 FQNEAQ (reference sequence). The V gene lost 5 bases and the J gene lost 0 bases, with 5 bases spanning the gap. This CDR3 comprises 13 residues. The CDR3 loop is CASSHGSNQPQHF. DNA for the CDR3: TGTGCCAGCAGCCACGGTAGCAATCAGCCCCAGCATTTT.

The chain carries TRBV19 and TRBJ2-5, with D perhaps matching TRBD2 (6 bases). The CDR3 loop spans 13 amino acids. The V gene lost 1 base and the J gene lost 4 bases, with 7 bases spanning the gap. Germline V gives CDR1 LNHDA, CDR2 SQIVND (reference sequence). DNA of the CDR3: TGTGCCAGTAGTATAGTTAGCGGAGAGACCCAGTACTTC. This gives the protein CASSIVSGETQYF.